The 15 T cell receptor beta chains presented below share a single source sample, sequenced in a study of blood T cell repertoires in COVID-19. Clones were read by immunoSEQ multiplex PCR, and TCRdb kept only the in-frame ones, dropping some. This sample carries 150,000 to 200,000 clones, roughly nine tenths of them seen once, and the ten largest clones take around 2.9%. The sample was peripheral blood. These receptors were obtained from a man aged 60-69 years with acute or convalescent COVID-19.

The V call is TRBV6-2 or TRBV6-3, the J call TRBJ1-6; 7 bases map to TRBD1. Germline loops: CDR1 MNHEY, CDR2 SVGEGT. J was trimmed by 10 bases and V by 4 bases; bases with no gene match: 10. This CDR3 is built from 15 residues. The CDR3 reads CASSSTGIGGSPLHF. The CDR3, as DNA: TGTGCCAGCAGTTCGACAGGGATCGGCGGATCACCCCTCCACTTT.

This chain links TRBV11-1 with TRBJ1-1; 9 positions agree with TRBD1. This CDR3 is 15 amino acids long. Germline V gene sequence: CDR1 SGHAT, CDR2 FQDESV (reference sequence). V dropped 3 bases and J dropped 5; count of bases not matched to a gene: 7. The CDR3 protein is CASSLGGQGKTEAFF. The CDR3 DNA is TGTGCCAGCAGCTTGGGCGGACAGGGGAAAACTGAAGCTTTCTTT.

The V gene is TRBV6-6, the J gene TRBJ1-2; TRBD1 matches 9 bases. Germline V gene sequence: CDR1 MNHNY, CDR2 SVGAGI (reference sequence). With V trimmed by 4 bases and J by 4 bases, 10 bases remained unmatched. This CDR3 is built from 16 residues. The CDR3 region is CASSSGTGRSGYGYTF. The CDR3 nucleotides read TGTGCCAGCAGTTCCGGGACAGGGCGGTCAGGCTATGGCTACACCTTC.

This chain links TRBV11-2 with TRBJ2-1, with D tentatively TRBD2 (6 bases). This CDR3 spans 19 amino acids. Germline CDR1 and CDR2: SGHAT and FQNNGV. V lost 5 bases, J lost 0 bases, and 23 bases lay in between. The CDR3 spells CASSPRSGRTISSYNEQFF. CDR3 DNA sequence: TGTGCCAGCAGCCCTCGCTCCGGACGGACTATTAGCTCCTACAATGAGCAGTTCTTC.

The chain recombines TRBV3-1 (or the pseudogene TRBV3-2) with TRBJ1-2; 10 nucleotides line up with TRBD1. The CDR3 is 13 amino acids. Germline trimming cut 4 bases from V and 8 bases from J; bases unmatched to any gene: 4. The V gene's germline CDR1 is LGHDT and CDR2 YNNKEL (reference sequence). CDR3 protein: CASSPRTGGGYTF. The CDR3 bases are TGTGCCAGCAGCCCTAGGACAGGGGGAGGCTACACCTTC.

V gene TRBV5-4 combines with J gene TRBJ1-3; D possibly corresponds to TRBD1 (5 bases). Germline CDR1 SGHNT, CDR2 YYREEE (reference sequence). The CDR3 loop spans 14 amino acids. V lost 4 bases and J 2 bases, leaving 10 bases between the germline ends. CDR3 residues: CASSPGGAGNTIYF. The CDR3 DNA reads TGTGCCAGCAGCCCCGGGGGGGCTGGAAACACCATATATTTT. The variable domain in full, with the rest retrieved from reference TRBV5-4 and TRBJ1-3, is ETGVTQSPTHLIKTRGQQVTLRCSSQSGHNTVSWYQQALGQGPQFIFQYYREEENGRGNFPPRFSGLQFPNYSSELNVNALELDDSALYLCASSPGGAGNTIYFGEGSWLTVV.

The V gene is TRBV12-5, the J gene TRBJ2-1; perhaps TRBD2 as D (6 bases). V was shortened by 1 base and J by 2 bases, with 6 bases between the two germline ends. CDR3 length equals 14 residues. Germline-derived CDR1 and CDR2 are LGHNT and FRNRAP. The CDR3 coding sequence is TGTGCTAGTGGTTTGGGACTAGCCTACAATGAGCAGTTCTTC. Translating gives CASGLGLAYNEQFF.

The chain recombines TRBV4-1 with TRBJ2-3; D is perhaps TRBD1 (5 bases). CDR3 length equals 15 residues. V lost 0 bases, J lost 0 bases, and 7 bases lay in between. Looked up from germline, CDR1 is MGHRA and CDR2 is YSYEKL. CDR3 sequence: CASSQEGVSTDTQYF. As DNA, the CDR3 is TGCGCCAGCAGCCAAGAAGGGGTTAGCACAGATACGCAGTATTTT.

J is TRBJ2-1 and V is TRBV2; no firm D call. Germline loops: CDR1 SNHLY, CDR2 FYNNEI. Trimming shortened V by 2 bases and J by 8 bases, and 16 bases separated the two germline ends. The CDR3 covers 15 residues. Here the CDR3 reads CASSEQELLPHEQFF. As DNA, the CDR3 is TGTGCCAGCAGTGAACAGGAACTCCTTCCCCATGAGCAGTTCTTC.

V is TRBV7-2 and J is TRBJ2-3; 10 bases agree with TRBD2. The length of the CDR3 is 16 residues. V was clipped by 5 bases and J by 4 bases; unmatched bases: 9. Germline values: CDR1 SGHTA, CDR2 FQGNSA. In nucleotides, the CDR3 is TGTGCCAGCAGCCCCTGGACTAGCGGTGCATCAGATACGCAGTATTTT. Encoded protein: CASSPWTSGASDTQYF.

This chain joins TRBV6-2 or TRBV6-3 and TRBJ1-1; no definite D call. Trimming shortened V by 5 bases and J by 1 base, and 11 bases separated the two germline ends. CDR3 length equals 14 residues. From germline, CDR1 is MNHEY and CDR2 SVGEGT. Here the CDR3 DNA reads TGTGCCAGCAGTAGCCAAAACAGGAACACTGAAGCTTTCTTT. Translation: CASSSQNRNTEAFF.

The genes are TRBV15 and TRBJ2-7, with TRBD1 identical over 9 bases. This CDR3 has 15 residues. The J segment lost 2 bases and the V segment lost 0 bases, leaving 2 bases of the junction unmatched. The germline V gene encodes CDR1 LNHNV and CDR2 YYDKDF (reference sequence). The CDR3 sequence: CATSRETGGAYEQYF. The CDR3 coding sequence is TGTGCCACCAGCAGAGAAACAGGGGGCGCCTACGAGCAGTACTTC.

The chain combines TRBV5-6 with TRBJ1-1, with a weak D call TRBD1 (5 bases). The CDR3 totals 15 residues. Germline CDR1 SGHDT, CDR2 YYEEEE. The ends were cut back, 5 bases at V and 7 bases at J, with 21 bases in the middle. CDR3 residues: CASSRLTADGGEAFF. CDR3 DNA: TGTGCCAGCAGTCGATTGACGGCGGACGGGGGTGAAGCTTTCTTT.

The chain recombines TRBV9 with TRBJ2-2; 8 bases fit TRBD2. The CDR3 spans 15 residues. J was trimmed by 10 bases and V by 0 bases; bases with no gene match: 8. Looked up from germline, CDR1 is SGDLS and CDR2 is YYNGEE. The CDR3 DNA reads TGTGCCAGCAGCGTAGGAGGGCGGGGGGTTTCGGAGCTGTTTTTT. Protein product: CASSVGGRGVSELFF.

J is TRBJ1-1 and V is TRBV12-3 or TRBV12-4; no firm D call. V lost 6 bases and J lost 1, with 6 bases in between. The CDR3 has 12 amino acids. In DNA, the CDR3 is TGTGCCAGCAGCCGAGGGAACACTGAAGCTTTCTTT. This encodes CASSRGNTEAFF.